Each of the 5 T cell receptor beta chains below was sequenced from the same sample in a study of cytomegalovirus exposure and HLA in healthy donors. The PCR was carried out with 60 Vbeta primers and 13 Jbeta primers. TCRdb's table, derived via immunoSEQ multiplex PCR, lists solely in-frame clones and lacks some. The repertoire holds 150,000 to 200,000 clones, with roughly 79% as singletons. The sequencing sample was made of PBMCs. Receptors were obtained from a middle-aged woman in good health and CMV-seronegative.

The chain has TRBV4-1 and TRBJ2-5; D is perhaps TRBD2 (6 bases). Germline loops: CDR1 MGHRA, CDR2 YSYEKL. The V and J ends lost 0 bases and 5 bases respectively, with 16 bases between them. The CDR3 consists of 16 residues. For the CDR3, the DNA is TGCGCCAGCAGCCAAGATGGCCTCGGGAGCTGGGAGACCCAGTACTTC. This gives the protein CASSQDGLGSWETQYF.

V gene TRBV28 combines with J gene TRBJ2-1; D perhaps matches TRBD1 (6 bases). The CDR3 covers 15 residues. V was shortened by 6 bases and J by 0 bases, with 12 bases between the two germline ends. Germline lookup yields CDR1 MDHEN and CDR2 SYDVKM. CDR3 sequence: CASSSTGSSYNEQFF. The DNA of the CDR3 is TGTGCCAGCAGCTCAACAGGGAGCTCCTACAATGAGCAGTTCTTC.

This chain links TRBV7-2 with TRBJ2-5; a possible D gene is TRBD1 (6 bases). This CDR3 is built from 12 residues. Germline lookup yields CDR1 SGHTA and CDR2 FQGNSA. Trimming removed 3 bases at V and 5 bases at J, with 7 bases between. The CDR3 DNA is TGTGCCAGCAGCTTTAGGGGGGAGACCCAGTACTTC. This sequence encodes CASSFRGETQYF.

The V gene is TRBV27, the J gene TRBJ2-5; 10 positions agree with TRBD2. The CDR3 sequence is 17 residues long. J lost 7 bases, V lost 3 bases, and 14 bases had no gene match. The germline V gene encodes CDR1 MNHEY and CDR2 SMNVEV (reference sequence). For the CDR3, the DNA is TGTGCCAGCAGTTTTACCGGGACTAGCGTCGGGGCGGGGACCCAGTACTTC. It encodes CASSFTGTSVGAGTQYF.

The chain links TRBV25-1 to TRBJ2-1, with TRBD2 matching 7 bases. There are 18 residues in the CDR3. Trimming took 0 bases from V and 1 from J; bases not matched to a gene: 9. Germline-derived CDR1 and CDR2 are MGHDK and SYGVNS. The CDR3 region is CASSEYGAAGGSYNEQFF. CDR3 nucleotides: TGTGCCAGCAGTGAATATGGGGCGGCCGGGGGGTCCTACAATGAGCAGTTCTTC.